The entry that follows covers one T cell receptor beta chain sequence. This entry belongs to a study of T cell repertoires in ileal Crohn's disease. Time point indicated: neoterminal ileum biopsy at postoperative endoscopy, about 6 months after surgery. Germline CDR1 LNHNV, CDR2 YYDKDF (reference sequence). V trimming: 4 bases; J trimming: 5 bases; junction bases outside the gene matches: 8. The CDR3 length is 15 residues. This table comes from immunoSEQ multiplex PCR, and its TCRdb copy is limited to in-frame clones, with some not included. Here the sample spans some 60,000 clones, about 88% being singletons.

This chain links TRBV15 with TRBJ1-2; TRBD1 matches 9 bases. The receptor was isolated from an adult with Crohn's disease. The sequenced sample consisted of ileal tissue. The CDR3 is CATSTRQGESYGYTF. CDR3 DNA sequence: TGTGCCACCAGCACCAGACAGGGGGAGTCGTATGGCTACACCTTC. The whole variable domain, remainder taken from reference TRBV15 and TRBJ1-2, is DAMVIQNPRYQVTQFGKPVTLSCSQTLNHNVMYWYQQKSSQAPKLLFHYYDKDFNNEADTPDNFQSRRPNTSFCFLDIRSPGLGDTAMYLCATSTRQGESYGYTFGSGTRLTVV.